What follows are 31 T cell receptor beta chains derived from one specimen sequenced in a study of blood T cell repertoires in COVID-19. The protocol was immunoSEQ multiplex PCR, while the TCRdb copy is restricted to in-frame clones and leaves out a portion. The repertoire holds more than 150,000 clones, with 80% to 90% as singletons. The sequencing input was peripheral blood. The receptor source for this set is a woman aged 45-65 years with acute or convalescent COVID-19.

The chain uses TRBV27 and TRBJ2-3; a possible D gene is TRBD2 (6 bases). Germline V gene data show CDR1 as MNHEY and CDR2 as SMNVEV (reference sequence). Trimming cost V 4 bases and J 6 bases, with 20 bases left between them. The CDR3 is 16 amino acids. CDR3 protein: CASSWVAAKGWDTQYF. CDR3 bases: TGTGCCAGCAGTTGGGTAGCGGCGAAGGGATGGGATACGCAGTATTTT.

The chain has TRBV25-1 and TRBJ1-2; TRBD1 matches at 8 bases. Trimming took 2 bases from V and 7 from J; bases not matched to a gene: 9. This CDR3 region has 15 residues. CDR1 is MGHDK and CDR2 is SYGVNS in the germline V gene. The CDR3 sequence is CASSENLQGASGYTF. As DNA, the CDR3 is TGTGCCAGCAGTGAAAATTTGCAGGGGGCGAGTGGCTACACCTTC.

The chain uses TRBV5-1 and TRBJ1-2; 7 bases agree with TRBD1. From germline, CDR1 is SGHRS and CDR2 YFSETQ. This CDR3 region has 14 residues. V gave up 3 bases and J gave up 2 bases; unmatched junction bases: 4. The CDR3 nucleotides are TGCGCCAGCAGCTACCTGACAGGGAACTATGGCTACACCTTC. This gives the protein CASSYLTGNYGYTF.

The chain combines TRBV7-2 with TRBJ2-1, with TRBD1 matching over 9 bases. V dropped 4 bases and J dropped 4; count of bases not matched to a gene: 5. The germline V gene encodes CDR1 SGHTA and CDR2 FQGNSA. This CDR3 is built from 15 residues. CDR3 DNA: TGTGCCAGCAGCTCCGGACAGGGGACTTACAATGAGCAGTTCTTC. This gives the protein CASSSGQGTYNEQFF.

The chain carries TRBV7-9 and TRBJ2-7; TRBD1 agrees at 8 bases. There are 13 residues in the CDR3. V shed 8 bases, J shed 2 bases, and the junction held 5 bases outside the gene matches. The V gene's germline CDR1 is SEHNR and CDR2 FQNEAQ (reference sequence). The CDR3: CASGDRGPYEQYF. The CDR3 DNA reads TGTGCCAGCGGAGACAGGGGCCCCTACGAGCAGTACTTC. The full variable domain, with the rest looked up from reference TRBV7-9 and TRBJ2-7, is DTGVSQNPRHKITKRGQNVTFRCDPISEHNRLYWYRQTLGQGPEFLTYFQNEAQLEKSRLLSDRFSAERPKGSFSTLEIQRTEQGDSAMYLCASGDRGPYEQYFGPGTRLTVT.

In its sample, this clone was seen a few times. This chain uses TRBV11-2 with TRBJ2-7; no firm D call. Germline V gene lookup returns CDR1 SGHAT and CDR2 FQNNGV. CDR3 length: 10 amino acids. V lost 5 bases, J lost 6 bases, and 5 bases lay in between. Here the CDR3 reads CASSPSEQYF. CDR3 nucleotides: TGTGCCAGCAGCCCCAGCGAGCAGTACTTC.

This clone was observed a few times. The chain joins TRBV12-3 or TRBV12-4 to TRBJ2-7; 8 bases match TRBD1. The CDR3 loop spans 13 amino acids. Trimming took 6 bases from V and 2 from J; bases not matched to a gene: 3. The CDR3 DNA sequence: TGTGCCAGCAGGCAGGGGGCCCCCTACGAGCAGTACTTC. Translated, it gives CASRQGAPYEQYF.

V usage is TRBV7-2 and J usage is TRBJ1-4, with a possible D match to TRBD1 (6 bases). V was trimmed by 5 bases and J by 3 bases, leaving 16 bases between them. The CDR3 has 16 residues. Germline V lookup: CDR1 SGHTA, CDR2 FQGNSA. CDR3 DNA sequence: TGTGCCAGCAGCCCTACAGGGACCAGCCCTAATGAAAAACTGTTTTTT. Translated, it gives CASSPTGTSPNEKLFF.

This chain connects TRBV18 to TRBJ2-3; TRBD1 agrees at 9 bases. V shed 3 bases, J shed 1 base, and the junction held 2 bases outside the gene matches. The CDR3 extends over 15 amino acids. Per germline, CDR1 KGHSH and CDR2 LQKENI. The CDR3 region has the DNA TGTGCCAGCTCACCTCGACAGGGGGGCACAGATACGCAGTATTTT. Amino acids: CASSPRQGGTDTQYF.

The rearrangement uses TRBV2 and TRBJ1-5, with a tentative D call TRBD1 (6 bases). This CDR3 is built from 14 residues. CDR1 SNHLY and CDR2 FYNNEI come from the germline V gene. The V and J ends lost 4 bases and 7 bases respectively, with 14 bases between them. CDR3 sequence (DNA): TGTGCCAGCAGTGGAACAGGGTTCTACCAGCCCCAGCATTTT. Translating it yields CASSGTGFYQPQHF.

The gene calls are TRBV9 and TRBJ2-3; D is possibly TRBD2 (6 bases). Germline V gene sequence: CDR1 SGDLS, CDR2 YYNGEE. The CDR3 has 13 amino acids. The V end lost 1 base, the J end lost 12 bases, and 15 bases lay between the germline ends. CDR3 loop: CASSVTRDSAQYF. The CDR3 coding sequence is TGTGCCAGCAGCGTAACCCGGGACTCCGCACAGTATTTT.

A word on this clone: At one of its ends the junction is not consistent with the germline gene, which may arise from a read error. The J gene is TRBJ2-5, the V gene TRBV6-2 or TRBV6-3; D gene unclear. This CDR3 has 12 amino acids. Per the germline V gene, CDR1 is MNHEY and CDR2 is SVGEGT. The CDR3: CASSSLLGTNDF. The CDR3, as DNA: TGTGCCAGCAGTTCCCTACTCGGAACTAATGACTTC.

V gene TRBV2 combines with J gene TRBJ2-1; 10 bases align to TRBD2. The V gene end was trimmed by 6 bases and the J gene end by 6 bases; junction bases not matched to a gene: 5. Germline lookup yields CDR1 SNHLY and CDR2 FYNNEI. The CDR3 consists of 14 residues. CDR3 region: CASRAGTSANEQFF. CDR3 bases: TGTGCCAGCAGAGCCGGGACTAGCGCCAATGAGCAGTTCTTC.

The chain uses TRBV19 and TRBJ1-2; the match to TRBD1 covers 7 bases. Losses at the gene ends were 2 bases for V and 4 bases for J; bases not matched to a gene: 7. Per germline, CDR1 LNHDA and CDR2 SQIVND (reference sequence). The CDR3 length is 15 residues. The CDR3, as DNA: TGTGCCAGTAGTATAAGTCACGGACAGGTCTATGGCTACACCTTC. Translating it yields CASSISHGQVYGYTF.

The V and J genes are TRBV27 and TRBJ2-1; 7 nucleotides line up with TRBD2. CDR3 size: 15 residues. Germline CDR1 and CDR2: MNHEY and SMNVEV (reference sequence). J gave up 1 base and V 6 bases, and 6 bases lay outside the gene matches. The CDR3 loop reads CASSRGDYSYNEQFF. The CDR3 DNA follows: TGTGCCAGCAGCCGTGGGGACTATTCCTACAATGAGCAGTTCTTC.

The V and J genes are TRBV7-8 and TRBJ2-3; 8 bases are shared with TRBD2. The CDR3 covers 16 residues. The V gene end was trimmed by 0 bases and the J gene end by 4 bases; junction bases not matched to a gene: 6. CDR1 and CDR2 from the germline V gene are SGHVS and FQNEAQ. CDR3 DNA: TGTGCCAGCAGCTTAGCGAGGGACGGGGGGGCAGATACGCAGTATTTT. Protein sequence: CASSLARDGGADTQYF.

The chain recombines TRBV9 with TRBJ1-1; D call uncertain. There are 16 residues in the CDR3. The germline CDR1 and CDR2 sequences are SGDLS and YYNGEE. V was clipped by 3 bases and J by 2 bases, with 17 bases between them. CDR3 sequence (DNA): TGTGCCAGCAGCGGACCCCACACGGGGATTAACACTGAAGCTTTCTTT. This codes for CASSGPHTGINTEAFF.

This chain joins TRBV6-5 and TRBJ2-6, with D hard to call. V lost 7 bases, J lost 2 bases, and 6 bases lay in between. This CDR3 is 13 amino acids long. CDR1 MNHEY and CDR2 SVGAGI come from the germline V gene. The CDR3 region is CASTYAGANVLTF. The DNA for the CDR3 is TGTGCCAGCACCTACGCTGGGGCCAACGTCCTGACTTTC.

V and J are TRBV7-6 and TRBJ1-4; 10 bases match TRBD1. Germline CDR1 SGHVS, CDR2 FNYEAQ. This CDR3 has 15 amino acids. V was pared by 4 bases and J by 8 bases, with 7 bases of the junction left unmatched. CDR3 in DNA: TGTGCCAGCAGCTCGGGGGACAGGGGAAGGGAAAAACTGTTTTTT. Protein product: CASSSGDRGREKLFF.

The rearrangement links TRBV6-1 to TRBJ1-5; 7 bases match TRBD1. V dropped 3 bases and J dropped 5; count of bases not matched to a gene: 7. Germline loops: CDR1 MNHNS, CDR2 SASEGT. The CDR3 sequence is 15 residues long. This CDR3 is CASSDSRQGYQPQHF. DNA of the CDR3: TGTGCCAGCAGTGATAGCAGACAGGGATATCAGCCCCAGCATTTT.

The chain carries TRBV6-5 and TRBJ2-7, with TRBD1 matching over 7 bases. Germline trimming cut 6 bases from V and 5 bases from J; bases unmatched to any gene: 10. The CDR3 covers 14 residues. Looked up from germline, CDR1 is MNHEY and CDR2 is SVGAGI. The CDR3 loop is CASSDRDSENEQYF. The DNA of the CDR3 is TGTGCCAGCAGCGACCGGGACAGCGAAAACGAGCAGTACTTC.

There are a few counts of this clone. The V gene is TRBV7-9, the J gene TRBJ2-3, with D hard to call. Looked up from germline, CDR1 is SEHNR and CDR2 is FQNEAQ (reference sequence). V lost 2 bases and J 2 bases, leaving 8 bases between the germline ends. The CDR3 sequence is 14 residues long. CDR3 loop: CASSLTQPTDTQYF. For the CDR3, the DNA is TGTGCCAGCAGCTTAACACAACCCACAGATACGCAGTATTTT.

This rearrangement joins TRBV6-5 to TRBJ1-5, with D possibly matching TRBD1 (6 bases). Between the trimmed V and J ends, which lost 7 bases and 8 bases, there was a span of 12 bases. The CDR3 has 12 residues. In germline, CDR1 is MNHEY, CDR2 SVGAGI. This CDR3 is CASKTGLEPQHF. CDR3 sequence (DNA): TGTGCCAGCAAAACAGGGTTGGAGCCCCAGCATTTT.

This rearrangement joins TRBV6-5 to TRBJ2-7, with 7 bases fitting TRBD1. The CDR3 contains 12 residues. Germline values: CDR1 MNHEY, CDR2 SVGAGI. With V trimmed by 7 bases and J by 4 bases, 4 bases remained unmatched. The CDR3 is CASTGTAYEQYF. The CDR3 nucleotides are TGTGCCAGCACAGGGACAGCTTACGAGCAGTACTTC.

This clone came up a few times. The chain is built from TRBV7-9 and TRBJ2-7; 10 positions agree with TRBD2. The CDR3 loop spans 14 amino acids. The J segment lost 2 bases and the V segment lost 5 bases, leaving 3 bases of the junction unmatched. The V gene's germline CDR1 is SEHNR and CDR2 FQNEAQ (reference sequence). The CDR3 loop is CASSRTSGPYEQYF. The DNA for the CDR3 is TGTGCCAGCAGCCGGACTAGCGGTCCCTACGAGCAGTACTTC.

The chain has TRBV7-3 and TRBJ1-1; D uncertain. V was pared by 5 bases and J by 3 bases, with 13 bases between. This CDR3 comprises 14 residues. Germline loops: CDR1 SGHTA, CDR2 FQGTGA. CDR3 amino acids: CASSPPGGDTEAFF. The CDR3 DNA follows: TGTGCCAGCAGCCCGCCCGGCGGAGACACTGAAGCTTTCTTT.

The chain employs TRBV19 and TRBJ2-7; no clear D gene. V gave up 1 base and J gave up 0 bases, with 4 bases separating them. There are 13 residues in the CDR3. Germline CDR1 reads LNHDA; CDR2 reads SQIVND (reference sequence). This CDR3 reads CASSIAFSYEQYF. DNA for the CDR3: TGTGCCAGTAGTATAGCTTTCTCCTACGAGCAGTACTTC.

There are a few counts of this clone. The chain links TRBV5-1 to TRBJ2-3, with 13 nucleotides matching TRBD2. CDR1 and CDR2 (germline): SGHRS, YFSETQ. Trimming took 6 bases from V and 2 from J; bases not matched to a gene: 6. The CDR3 is 16 amino acids. CDR3 DNA sequence: TGCGCCAGCAAGGTGGGACTAGCGGGGCACACAGATACGCAGTATTTT. It translates to CASKVGLAGHTDTQYF. Looking up the rest from reference TRBV5-1 and TRBJ2-3 gives the full variable domain: KAGVTQTPRYLIKTRGQQVTLSCSPISGHRSVSWYQQTPGQGLQFLFEYFSETQRNKGNFPGRFSGRQFSNSRSEMNVSTLELGDSALYLCASKVGLAGHTDTQYFGPGTRLTVL.

The chain is built from TRBV2 and TRBJ2-5; maybe TRBD1 (5 bases). The germline V and J ends were trimmed by 7 bases and 6 bases, with 12 bases remaining between them. Germline-derived CDR1 and CDR2 are SNHLY and FYNNEI. This CDR3 has 12 amino acids. The CDR3 loop is CASIRSGKTQYF. The CDR3 DNA reads TGTGCCAGCATTCGTTCAGGGAAGACCCAGTACTTC.

This clone appeared once. This chain joins TRBV6-2 or TRBV6-3 and TRBJ1-1, with a weak D call TRBD1 (6 bases). This CDR3 is 14 amino acids long. Per the germline V gene, CDR1 is MNHEY and CDR2 is SVGEGT. Trimming left V 2 bases short and J 1 base short, with 8 bases between. The CDR3 here is CASSYGTWNTEAFF. CDR3 DNA: TGTGCCAGCAGTTACGGGACATGGAACACTGAAGCTTTCTTT.

The V and J genes are TRBV7-3 and TRBJ2-2; D is unresolved. The ends were cut back, 5 bases at V and 5 bases at J, with 12 bases in the middle. The CDR3 sequence is 14 residues long. From germline, CDR1 is SGHTA and CDR2 FQGTGA. CDR3 in amino acids: CASSPGLRTGELFF. The CDR3 coding sequence is TGTGCCAGCAGCCCCGGCCTGCGGACCGGGGAGCTGTTTTTT.